This T cell receptor (beta chain) was identified in a study of shared clonotypes between healthy human individuals. Study-wide results and limits: Naive subsets generally exceeded memory subsets in estimated richness.

Running of the assay took place at deep level. Method: immunoSEQ multiplex PCR; TCRdb's copy keeps in-frame clones and lacks some. The table lists around 2.5 million clones, roughly 93% of them singletons, with 0.36% in the top ten. For this clone: What it binds is unknown. The same CDR3 can be traced to other DNA sequences in this sample.

Germline loops: CDR1 SGHAT, CDR2 FQNNGV. This CDR3 region has 15 residues. The V and J ends lost 4 bases and 4 bases, in that order; junction bases with no gene match: 5. This TCR derives from a young man in good health. Some clones in this sample may be carry-over from other donors' samples. Sample: naive CD4+ T cells from PBMCs. Specified subset: CD45RA+ positively selected. The chain carries TRBV11-2 and TRBJ2-1; 9 nucleotides match TRBD2. The DNA of the CDR3 is TGTGCCAGCAGCTCTCTAGCGGGGCCTTACAATGAGCAGTTCTTC. Translated, it gives CASSSLAGPYNEQFF. Complete variable domain (other parts from reference TRBV11-2 and TRBJ2-1): EAGVAQSPRYKIIEKRQSVAFWCNPISGHATLYWYQQILGQGPKLLIQFQNNGVVDDSQLPKDRFSAERLKGVDSTLKIQPAKLEDSAVYLCASSSLAGPYNEQFFGPGTRLTVL.